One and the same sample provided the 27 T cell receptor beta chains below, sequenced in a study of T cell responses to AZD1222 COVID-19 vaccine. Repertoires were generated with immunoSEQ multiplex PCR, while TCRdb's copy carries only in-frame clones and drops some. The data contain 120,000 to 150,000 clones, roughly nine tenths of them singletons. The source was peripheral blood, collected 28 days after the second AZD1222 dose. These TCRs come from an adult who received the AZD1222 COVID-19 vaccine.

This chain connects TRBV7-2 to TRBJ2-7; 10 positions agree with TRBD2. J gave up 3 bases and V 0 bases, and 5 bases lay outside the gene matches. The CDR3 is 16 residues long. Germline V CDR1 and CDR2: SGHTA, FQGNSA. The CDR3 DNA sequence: TGTGCCAGCAGCTTAGCTTGGACTAGCGGTCTCTACGAGCAGTACTTC. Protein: CASSLAWTSGLYEQYF.

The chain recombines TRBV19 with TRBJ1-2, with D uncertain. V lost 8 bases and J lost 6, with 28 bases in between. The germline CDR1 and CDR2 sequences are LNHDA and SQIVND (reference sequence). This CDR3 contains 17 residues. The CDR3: CASQTLRQMGFGNGYTF. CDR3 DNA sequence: TGTGCCAGTCAAACCCTCCGTCAAATGGGGTTCGGGAATGGCTACACCTTC.

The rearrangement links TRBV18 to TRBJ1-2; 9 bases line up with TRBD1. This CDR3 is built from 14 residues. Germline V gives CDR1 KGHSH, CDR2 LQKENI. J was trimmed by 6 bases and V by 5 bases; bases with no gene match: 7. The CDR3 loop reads CASSVGTGRDGYTF. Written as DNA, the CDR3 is TGTGCCAGCTCAGTTGGGACAGGGCGCGATGGCTACACCTTC.

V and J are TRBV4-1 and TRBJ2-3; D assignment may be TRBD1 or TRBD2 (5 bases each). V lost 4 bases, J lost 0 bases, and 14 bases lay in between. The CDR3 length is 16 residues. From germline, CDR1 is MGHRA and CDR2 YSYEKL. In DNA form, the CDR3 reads TGCGCCAGCAGCCGTAGTGGGACGGCAAGCACAGATACGCAGTATTTT. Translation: CASSRSGTASTDTQYF.

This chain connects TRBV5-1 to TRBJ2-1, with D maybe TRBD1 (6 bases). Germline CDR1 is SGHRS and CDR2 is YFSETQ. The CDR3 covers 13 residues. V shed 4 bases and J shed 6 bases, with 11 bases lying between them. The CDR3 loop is CASSATGPNEQFF. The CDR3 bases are TGCGCCAGCAGCGCTACAGGGCCCAATGAGCAGTTCTTC.

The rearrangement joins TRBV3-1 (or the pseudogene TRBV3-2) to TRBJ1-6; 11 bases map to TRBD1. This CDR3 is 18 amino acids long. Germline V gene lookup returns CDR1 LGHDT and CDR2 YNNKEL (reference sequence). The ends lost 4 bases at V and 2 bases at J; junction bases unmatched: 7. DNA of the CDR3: TGTGCCAGCAGCCCGAAGGGACAGGGGGGAACCTATAATTCACCCCTCCACTTT. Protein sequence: CASSPKGQGGTYNSPLHF.

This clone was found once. For the CDR3, the DNA is TGCGCCAGCAGCTTTGGCAGGGGGCAGAGGAATTTGGATGGCTACACCTTC. Amino acids: CASSFGRGQRNLDGYTF. The rearrangement links TRBV5-1 to TRBJ1-2, with TRBD1 matching over 8 bases. The ends lost 2 bases at V and 6 bases at J; junction bases unmatched: 15. The CDR3 runs 17 residues. Germline V gives CDR1 SGHRS, CDR2 YFSETQ.

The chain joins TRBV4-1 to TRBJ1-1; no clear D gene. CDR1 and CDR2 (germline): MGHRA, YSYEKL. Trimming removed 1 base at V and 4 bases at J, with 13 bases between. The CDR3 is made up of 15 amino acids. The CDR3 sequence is CASSQGSGLATEAFF. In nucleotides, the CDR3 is TGCGCCAGCAGCCAAGGAAGCGGCTTAGCCACTGAAGCTTTCTTT.

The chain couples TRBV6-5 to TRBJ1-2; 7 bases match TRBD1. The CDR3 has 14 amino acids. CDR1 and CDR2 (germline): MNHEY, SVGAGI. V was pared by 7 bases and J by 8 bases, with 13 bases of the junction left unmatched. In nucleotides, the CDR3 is TGTGCCAGCACGCAGTTTCGACAGGGCTCCGGCTACACCTTC. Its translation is CASTQFRQGSGYTF.

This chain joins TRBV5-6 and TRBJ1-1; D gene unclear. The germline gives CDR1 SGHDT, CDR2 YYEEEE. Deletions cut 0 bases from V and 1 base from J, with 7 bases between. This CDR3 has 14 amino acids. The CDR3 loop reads CASSLAGPNTEAFF. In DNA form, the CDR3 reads TGTGCCAGCAGCTTGGCCGGCCCGAACACTGAAGCTTTCTTT.

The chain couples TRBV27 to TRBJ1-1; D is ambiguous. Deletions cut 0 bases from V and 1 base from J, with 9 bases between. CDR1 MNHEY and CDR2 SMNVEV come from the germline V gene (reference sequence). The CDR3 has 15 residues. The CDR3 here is CASSLSSWENTEAFF. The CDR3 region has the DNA TGTGCCAGCAGTTTATCGAGTTGGGAGAACACTGAAGCTTTCTTT.

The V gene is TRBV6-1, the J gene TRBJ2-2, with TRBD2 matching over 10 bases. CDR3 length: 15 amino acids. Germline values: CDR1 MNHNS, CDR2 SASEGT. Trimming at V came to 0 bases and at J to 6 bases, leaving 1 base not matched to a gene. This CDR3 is CASSEASGGAGELFF. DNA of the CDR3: TGTGCCAGCAGTGAAGCGAGCGGGGGGGCCGGGGAGCTGTTTTTT.

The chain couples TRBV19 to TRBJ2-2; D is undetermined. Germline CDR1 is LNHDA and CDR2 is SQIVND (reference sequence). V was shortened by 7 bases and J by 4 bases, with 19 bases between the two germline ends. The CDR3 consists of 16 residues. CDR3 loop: CASILDPSRVTGELFF. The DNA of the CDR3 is TGTGCCAGTATCCTCGACCCAAGTCGCGTCACCGGGGAGCTGTTTTTT.

The CDR3 DNA sequence: TGTGCCAGCAGGACTCAGGGCTCAGGGGGCGAGCAGTTCTTC. This encodes CASRTQGSGGEQFF. The chain carries TRBV2 and TRBJ2-1, with 8 nucleotides matching TRBD1. After removal of 6 bases from V and 10 bases from J, the junction contained 11 bases not matched to a gene. The germline V gene encodes CDR1 SNHLY and CDR2 FYNNEI. The CDR3 has 14 amino acids.

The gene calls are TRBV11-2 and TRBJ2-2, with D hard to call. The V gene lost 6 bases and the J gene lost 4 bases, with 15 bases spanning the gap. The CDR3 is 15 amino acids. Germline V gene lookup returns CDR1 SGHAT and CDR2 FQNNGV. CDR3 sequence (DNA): TGTGCCAGCAGGATAGAGCCCGCGAGCACCGGGGAGCTGTTTTTT. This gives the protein CASRIEPASTGELFF.

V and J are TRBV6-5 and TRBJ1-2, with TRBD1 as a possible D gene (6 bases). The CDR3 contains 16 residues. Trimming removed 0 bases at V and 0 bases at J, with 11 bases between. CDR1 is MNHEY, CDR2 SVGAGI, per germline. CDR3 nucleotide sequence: TGTGCCAGCAGTTACTCGAGGGGGTTTCCTAACTATGGCTACACCTTC. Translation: CASSYSRGFPNYGYTF.

CDR3 DNA sequence: TGTGCCAGCTCCCAGGGGGCCGGGAGAAACTATGGCTACACCTTC. Translated: CASSQGAGRNYGYTF. The chain has TRBV25-1 and TRBJ1-2; 8 bases match TRBD1. The CDR3 totals 15 residues. V lost 8 bases, J lost 2 bases, and 10 bases stayed unmatched. Germline assignment: CDR1 MGHDK and CDR2 SYGVNS.

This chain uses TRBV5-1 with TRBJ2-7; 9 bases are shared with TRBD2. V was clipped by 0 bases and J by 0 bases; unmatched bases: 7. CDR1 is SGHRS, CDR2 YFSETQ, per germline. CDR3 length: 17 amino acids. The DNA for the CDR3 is TGCGCCAGCAGCTTGGGGGGACTAGCCTTTAGCTCCTACGAGCAGTACTTC. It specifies CASSLGGLAFSSYEQYF.

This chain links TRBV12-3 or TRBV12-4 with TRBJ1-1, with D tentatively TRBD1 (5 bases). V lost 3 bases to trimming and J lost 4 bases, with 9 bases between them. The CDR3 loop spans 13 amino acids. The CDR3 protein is CASSFREGTEAFF. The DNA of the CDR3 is TGTGCCAGCAGTTTCAGGGAGGGCACTGAAGCTTTCTTT.

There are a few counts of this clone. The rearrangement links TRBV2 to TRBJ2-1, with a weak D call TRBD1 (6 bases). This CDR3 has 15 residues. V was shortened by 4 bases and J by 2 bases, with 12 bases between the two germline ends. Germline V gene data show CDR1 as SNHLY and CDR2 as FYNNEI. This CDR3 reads CASSGVRGTYNEQFF. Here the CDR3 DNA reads TGTGCCAGCAGTGGAGTCAGGGGCACCTACAATGAGCAGTTCTTC.

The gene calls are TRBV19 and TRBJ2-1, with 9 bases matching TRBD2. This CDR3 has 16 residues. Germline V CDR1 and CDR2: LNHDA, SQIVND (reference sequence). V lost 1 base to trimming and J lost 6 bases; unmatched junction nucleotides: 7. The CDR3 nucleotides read TGTGCCAGTAGTATAGGGGCGCGGGGGGGCCGCAATGAGCAGTTCTTC. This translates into CASSIGARGGRNEQFF. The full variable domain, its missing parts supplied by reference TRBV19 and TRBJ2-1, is DGGITQSPKYLFRKEGQNVTLSCEQNLNHDAMYWYRQDPGQGLRLIYYSQIVNDFQKGDIAEGYSVSREKKESFPLTVTSAQKNPTAFYLCASSIGARGGRNEQFFGPGTRLTVL.

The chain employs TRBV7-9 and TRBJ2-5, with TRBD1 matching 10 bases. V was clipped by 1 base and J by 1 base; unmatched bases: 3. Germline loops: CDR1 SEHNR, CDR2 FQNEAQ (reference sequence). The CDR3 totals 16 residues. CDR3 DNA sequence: TGTGCCAGCAGCTTAGACGGGACAGGGGTCCAAGAGACCCAGTACTTC. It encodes CASSLDGTGVQETQYF.

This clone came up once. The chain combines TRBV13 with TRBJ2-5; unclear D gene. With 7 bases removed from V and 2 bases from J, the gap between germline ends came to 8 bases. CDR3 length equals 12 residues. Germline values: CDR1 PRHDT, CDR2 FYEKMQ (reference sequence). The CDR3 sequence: CASKAEQETQYF. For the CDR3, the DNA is TGTGCCAGCAAGGCGGAACAAGAGACCCAGTACTTC.

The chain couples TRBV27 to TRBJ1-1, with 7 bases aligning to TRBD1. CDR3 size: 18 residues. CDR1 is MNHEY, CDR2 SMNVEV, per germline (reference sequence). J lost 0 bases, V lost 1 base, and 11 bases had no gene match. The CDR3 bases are TGTGCCAGCAGTTTATTTGGGACAGCATCAGGAATGAACACTGAAGCTTTCTTT. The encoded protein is CASSLFGTASGMNTEAFF.

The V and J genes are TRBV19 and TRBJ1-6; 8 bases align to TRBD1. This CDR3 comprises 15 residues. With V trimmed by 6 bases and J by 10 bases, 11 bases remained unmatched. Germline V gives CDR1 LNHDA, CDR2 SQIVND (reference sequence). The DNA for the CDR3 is TGTGCCAGTAGCCAGCGAGGCAGGGGGCAATCACCCCTCCACTTT. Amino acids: CASSQRGRGQSPLHF.

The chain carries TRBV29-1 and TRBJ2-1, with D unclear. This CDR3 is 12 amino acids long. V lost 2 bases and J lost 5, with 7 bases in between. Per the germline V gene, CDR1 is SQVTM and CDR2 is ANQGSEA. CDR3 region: CSVEQRDNEQFF. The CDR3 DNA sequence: TGCAGCGTTGAACAACGTGACAATGAGCAGTTCTTC.

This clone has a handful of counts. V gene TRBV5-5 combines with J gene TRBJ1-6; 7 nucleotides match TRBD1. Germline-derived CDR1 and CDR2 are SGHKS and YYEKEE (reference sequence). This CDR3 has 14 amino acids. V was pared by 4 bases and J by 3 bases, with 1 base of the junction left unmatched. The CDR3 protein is CASSQGGYNSPLHF. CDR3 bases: TGTGCCAGCAGCCAGGGGGGCTATAATTCACCCCTCCACTTT.